Listed below are T cell receptor beta chains from one sample, sequenced in a study of control samples from healthy donors and cancer patients. Generated by immunoSEQ multiplex PCR, the TCRdb table keeps only in-frame clones and is missing some. Here the sample spans roughly 80,000 clones, roughly 92% being singletons. The sample consisted of blood. These receptor sequences come from a woman between 55 and 75 years old in good health. CDR3s include the opening cysteine and the closing phenylalanine or tryptophan. A D gene is named only where the DNA matches it firmly. Clone size is given for some rows only: seen once, a few or many times, or a class if the clone is expanded.

cdr3_nt,cdr3_aa,v_call,d_call,j_call,clone_size
TGTGCCACCAGTGAGGCAGGGGACTACGAGCAGTACTTC,CATSEAGDYEQYF,TRBV24-1,-,TRBJ2-7,-
TGTGCCAGCAGCTTTAACGGGAGGGGCTACACCGGGGAGCTGTTTTTT,CASSFNGRGYTGELFF,TRBV7-2,TRBD2,TRBJ2-2,-
TGTGCCACCAGTGACCCCGGACTAGCGGGACAAGAGACCCAGTACTTC,CATSDPGLAGQETQYF,TRBV24-1,TRBD2,TRBJ2-5,few
TGTGCCAGCAGTGAACAAGAGGGATTGCGGGCTTTCTTT,CASSEQEGLRAFF,TRBV6-1,-,TRBJ1-1,-
TGCGCCAGCAGCCAAGTTTTCGGGCCCAATCAGCCCCAGCATTTT,CASSQVFGPNQPQHF,TRBV4-3,-,TRBJ1-5,-
TGTGCCAGCTCCGGGACAGGGGGATATGGCTACACCTTC,CASSGTGGYGYTF,TRBV28,TRBD1,TRBJ1-2,-
TGTGCCAGCAGCTTAGGGCAGGGAACCCAGCCCCAGCATTTT,CASSLGQGTQPQHF,TRBV7-9,-,TRBJ1-5,-
TGTGCCAGCAGTTTGTTCGAAAAACTGTTTTTT,CASSLFEKLFF,TRBV12-3/TRBV12-4,-,TRBJ1-4,-
TGTGCCAGCAGCTCAGACAGGAATAATGAAAAACTGTTTTTT,CASSSDRNNEKLFF,TRBV7-9,-,TRBJ1-4,-
TGTGCCAGCAACGGCGGTTTGGAGTACAATGAGCAGTTCTTC,CASNGGLEYNEQFF,TRBV9,-,TRBJ2-1,-
TGTGCCAGCGGCACCGGGACAGGGGGCGCGGAGACCCAGTACTTC,CASGTGTGGAETQYF,TRBV7-9,TRBD1,TRBJ2-5,-
TGTGCCAGTAGTATCCCTGGGACCTTCCGTCGCGGGCGGGACGGTAATGAGCAGTTCTTC,CASSIPGTFRRGRDGNEQFF,TRBV19,-,TRBJ2-1,-
TGTGCCAGCAGCTTTGGGTCCTACGAGCAGTACTTC,CASSFGSYEQYF,TRBV5-4,-,TRBJ2-7,-
TGTGCCAGCTCACCAAACAGGGGCCCCGGGGATGAGCAGTTCTTC,CASSPNRGPGDEQFF,TRBV18,TRBD1,TRBJ2-1,-
TGTGCCAGCAGTTTACCGGGAGGGTGGGACAATGAGCAGTTCTTC,CASSLPGGWDNEQFF,TRBV28,TRBD2,TRBJ2-1,-
TGCGCCAGCACACTAGCGGGAGGGCGAGATACGCAGTATTTT,CASTLAGGRDTQYF,TRBV10-2,TRBD2,TRBJ2-3,-
TGCGCCAGCAGCTGGACAAGCTTCGAGGGAAAACTGTTTTTT,CASSWTSFEGKLFF,TRBV5-1,-,TRBJ1-4,once
TGTGCCAGCAGCTTCAGGGGGGAGACCCAGTACTTC,CASSFRGETQYF,TRBV7-8,TRBD1,TRBJ2-5,-
TGTGCCTGGAGTGTACCGGGGAAGGGGGAAAAACTGTTTTTT,CAWSVPGKGEKLFF,TRBV30,-,TRBJ1-4,once
TGCGCCAGCAGCGCCGGGACTAGCGGGCGCCAGACCCAGTACTTC,CASSAGTSGRQTQYF,TRBV5-1,TRBD2,TRBJ2-5,-
TGTGCCAGCAGTTCGGCGGGGGAAGGCACAGATACGCAGTATTTT,CASSSAGEGTDTQYF,TRBV28,TRBD2,TRBJ2-3,-
TGTGCCAGTAGTATCACAAGGGGCAATCAGCCCCAGCATTTT,CASSITRGNQPQHF,TRBV19,-,TRBJ1-5,-
TGTGCCAGCAGCTCGACAGGGGCGGAAAACACCATATATTTT,CASSSTGAENTIYF,TRBV5-6,TRBD1,TRBJ1-3,-
TGTGCCAGCAGCTTAGGGCCCACCGGAGGATACGAGCAGTACTTC,CASSLGPTGGYEQYF,TRBV11-2,-,TRBJ2-7,few
TGTGCCAGCAGCTTAGTCAGCTGGGGCAGGGAGAACTATGGCTACACCTTC,CASSLVSWGRENYGYTF,TRBV11-2,-,TRBJ1-2,few
TGCGCCAGCAGCCAGGGGGGGTCTGATGGCTACACCTTC,CASSQGGSDGYTF,TRBV4-3,-,TRBJ1-2,-
TGCGCCAGCAGCAGAAGACAGGGAAGGGCTGAAGCTTTCTTT,CASSRRQGRAEAFF,TRBV5-1,TRBD1,TRBJ1-1,-
TGTGCCTGGAGAATCGGCCAACTACTCACAGATACGCAGTATTTT,CAWRIGQLLTDTQYF,TRBV30,-,TRBJ2-3,-
TGTGCCAGCAGCCACCAAAGTCCGACTAGCGGGAGTCTGTTCTTC,CASSHQSPTSGSLFF,TRBV16,TRBD2,TRBJ2-1,-
TGTGCCAGCAGCTTAGATACTATATCAGATACGCAGTATTTT,CASSLDTISDTQYF,TRBV7-9,-,TRBJ2-3,-
TGTGCCAGCAGCTACCAGACAGGGTCTAATGAAAAACTGTTTTTT,CASSYQTGSNEKLFF,TRBV9,TRBD1,TRBJ1-4,-
TGTGCCAGCAACTTCTGGGGACAGGGGCATCAGCCCCAGCATTTT,CASNFWGQGHQPQHF,TRBV5-8,TRBD1,TRBJ1-5,-
TGTGCCAGCAGCCAACAGGGGGGGTTCTATGGCTACACCTTC,CASSQQGGFYGYTF,TRBV3-1/TRBV3-2,TRBD1,TRBJ1-2,-
TGTGCCAGCTCACAGGGGGCGGACACTGAAGCTTTCTTT,CASSQGADTEAFF,TRBV18,TRBD1,TRBJ1-1,once
TGTGCCAGCAGCGTAGGTCTAGCAACAGATACGCAGTATTTT,CASSVGLATDTQYF,TRBV9,-,TRBJ2-3,-
TGTGCCAGCAGCTCATACAGGGGGCAAACTGAAGCTTTCTTT,CASSSYRGQTEAFF,TRBV7-9,TRBD1,TRBJ1-1,-
TGTGCCAGTAGTATCACCAGGACAGGCCCTAACTATGGCTACACCTTC,CASSITRTGPNYGYTF,TRBV19,TRBD1,TRBJ1-2,-
TGCGCCAGCAGCCAAGACCTTTCTAGGGGTAGCGGGAGAATCTTCTACGAGCAGTACTTC,CASSQDLSRGSGRIFYEQYF,TRBV4-1,TRBD2,TRBJ2-7,-
TGTGCCAGCAGTTACGGAGGGGAGACCCAGTACTTC,CASSYGGETQYF,TRBV6-2/TRBV6-3,-,TRBJ2-5,-
TGCGCCAGCAGCATCTCCTACAATGAGCAGTTCTTC,CASSISYNEQFF,TRBV5-1,-,TRBJ2-1,-
TGTGCCAGCTCACCATCGGACAGGGGAGGAACTGAAGCTTTCTTT,CASSPSDRGGTEAFF,TRBV18,TRBD1,TRBJ1-1,-
TGCAGCGTTGGGCGGCAGTCAGGGGCCAGCACAGATACGCAGTATTTT,CSVGRQSGASTDTQYF,TRBV29-1,-,TRBJ2-3,-
TGTGCCAGCAGAAGTAGGGCCCAGCTTCGGGCTTTCTTT,CASRSRAQLRAFF,TRBV5-6,-,TRBJ1-1,-
TGTGCCAGCAGCTTCGACGGGATAAACACCGGGGAGCTGTTTTTT,CASSFDGINTGELFF,TRBV5-6,-,TRBJ2-2,-
TGTGCCAGCAGCTCCACCGGGACAAGACTTTCCTACAATGAGCAGTTCTTC,CASSSTGTRLSYNEQFF,TRBV7-2,-,TRBJ2-1,-
TGCGCCAGCAGCTTGCGGGGGGACAGTACCTACAATGAGCAGTTCTTC,CASSLRGDSTYNEQFF,TRBV5-1,-,TRBJ2-1,-